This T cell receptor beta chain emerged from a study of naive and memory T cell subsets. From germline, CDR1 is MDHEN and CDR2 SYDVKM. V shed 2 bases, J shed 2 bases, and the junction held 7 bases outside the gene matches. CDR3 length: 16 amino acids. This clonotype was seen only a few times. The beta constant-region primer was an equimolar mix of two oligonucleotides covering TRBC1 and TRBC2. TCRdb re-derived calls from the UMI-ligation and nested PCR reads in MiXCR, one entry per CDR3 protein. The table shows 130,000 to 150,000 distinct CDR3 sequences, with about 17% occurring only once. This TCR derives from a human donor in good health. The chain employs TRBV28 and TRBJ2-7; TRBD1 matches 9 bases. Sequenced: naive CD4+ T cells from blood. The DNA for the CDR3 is TGTGCCAGCAGTTTAAACCCGGGACAGGGCGCCTACGAGCAGTACTTC. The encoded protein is CASSLNPGQGAYEQYF.